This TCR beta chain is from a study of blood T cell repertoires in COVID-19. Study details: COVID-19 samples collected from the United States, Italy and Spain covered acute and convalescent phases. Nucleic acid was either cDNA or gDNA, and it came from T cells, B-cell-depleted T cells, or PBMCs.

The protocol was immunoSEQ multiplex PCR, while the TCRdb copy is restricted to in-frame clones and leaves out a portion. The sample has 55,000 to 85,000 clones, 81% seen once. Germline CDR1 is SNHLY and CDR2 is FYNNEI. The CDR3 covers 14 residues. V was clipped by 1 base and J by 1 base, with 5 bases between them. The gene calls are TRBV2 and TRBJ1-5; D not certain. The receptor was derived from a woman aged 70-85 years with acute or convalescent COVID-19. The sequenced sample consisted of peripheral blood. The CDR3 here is CASSEELSNQPQHF. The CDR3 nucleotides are TGTGCCAGCAGTGAAGAACTGAGCAATCAGCCCCAGCATTTT.